The rows below give T cell receptor beta chains drawn from one sample of a study of CD8 T cells in ankylosing spondylitis. TCRdb reprocessed the 5' RACE reads via MiXCR and lists one record per CDR3 protein. The table records 100,000 or so distinct CDR3 sequences, about 24% of them present only once. Sequencing was done on a sample of synovial fluid, either unsorted or a sorted T cell fraction (not recorded which). Receptor source: a male donor with ankylosing spondylitis. The CDR3 runs from the conserved cysteine through the conserved F or W. A D gene is named only where the DNA matches it firmly.

>TRBV20-1|TRBJ1-1|TRBD1
CSAWDRVDTEAFF
>TRBV25-1|TRBJ1-1|NA
CASSEGKARTFF
>TRBV3-1|TRBJ2-3|TRBD2
CASTTSAGGLHTQYF
>TRBV5-1|TRBJ1-2|NA
CASSLAASSNYGYTF
>TRBV6-1|TRBJ2-1|NA
CASIHLGVNEQFF
>TRBV7-9|TRBJ2-1|NA
CASSLEGVNEQFF
>TRBV12-3/TRBV12-4|TRBJ1-1|NA
CASSPYLQGLGTEAFF
>TRBV2|TRBJ2-5|TRBD2
CASKMGLAGAVETQYF
>TRBV20-1|TRBJ1-5|NA
CSALGDSDQPQHF
>TRBV7-9|TRBJ1-6|NA
CASSLTGSNSPLHF
>TRBV5-6|TRBJ1-2|NA
CASSFGDEIYGYTF
>TRBV20-1|TRBJ2-5|NA
CSARVVASQETQYF
>TRBV7-6|TRBJ2-7|TRBD2
CASSPGTSGTRFYEQYF
>TRBV5-1|TRBJ2-5|TRBD2
CASSLFSSGVETQYF
>TRBV11-2|TRBJ2-5|NA
CASSPSETQYF
>TRBV5-1|TRBJ2-1|NA
CASSLDSPTPVYNEQFF
>TRBV12-3/TRBV12-4|TRBJ1-3|NA
CASSLVGKSLQTIYF
>TRBV20-1|TRBJ2-3|TRBD2
CSAWTSGRSTDTQYF
>TRBV7-9|TRBJ2-7|NA
CASSAPRAGGYEQYF
>TRBV3-1|TRBJ1-5|NA
CASGQGGNQPQHF
>TRBV24-1|TRBJ2-3|TRBD2
CATQDGGADTQYF
>TRBV3-1|TRBJ2-7|NA
CASSQNPSTYEQYF
>TRBV4-1|TRBJ2-4|NA
CASSRETKNIQYF
>TRBV27|TRBJ2-2|TRBD2
CASSLRLAGPTGELFF
>TRBV5-6|TRBJ2-2|NA
CASRQTYTGELFF
>TRBV29-1|TRBJ2-7|TRBD1
CSVRTTGSYEQYF
>TRBV7-8|TRBJ2-1|TRBD1
CASSSSGTVYNEQFF
>TRBV12-3/TRBV12-4|TRBJ2-5|TRBD2
CASSFRREGPETQYF
>TRBV3-1|TRBJ2-3|TRBD2
CASSHQGGADTQYF
>TRBV5-6|TRBJ2-1|NA
CASSLGPTDEQFF
>TRBV14|TRBJ1-1|NA
CASSRRGAAQVKAFF
>TRBV4-2|TRBJ1-1|NA
CASSLKSTTEAFF
>TRBV5-1|TRBJ2-7|NA
CASSLGGEYEQYF